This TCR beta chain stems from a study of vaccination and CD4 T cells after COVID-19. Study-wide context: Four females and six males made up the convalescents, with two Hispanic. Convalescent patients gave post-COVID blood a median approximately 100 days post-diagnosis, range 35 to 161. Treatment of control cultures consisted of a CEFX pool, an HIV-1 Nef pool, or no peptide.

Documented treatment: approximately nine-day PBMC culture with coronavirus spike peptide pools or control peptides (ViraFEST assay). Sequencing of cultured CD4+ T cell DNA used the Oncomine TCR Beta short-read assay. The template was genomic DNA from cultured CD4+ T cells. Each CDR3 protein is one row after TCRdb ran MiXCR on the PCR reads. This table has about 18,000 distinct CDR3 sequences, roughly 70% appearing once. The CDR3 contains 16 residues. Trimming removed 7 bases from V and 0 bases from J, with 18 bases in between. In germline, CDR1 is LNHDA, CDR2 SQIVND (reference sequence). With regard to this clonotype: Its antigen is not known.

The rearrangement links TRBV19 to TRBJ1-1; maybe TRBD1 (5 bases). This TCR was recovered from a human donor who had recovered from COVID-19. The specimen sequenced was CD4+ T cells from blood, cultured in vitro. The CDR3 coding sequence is TGTGCCAGTAAGAGGGGCGGGGCTGGGATGAACACTGAAGCTTTCTTT. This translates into CASKRGGAGMNTEAFF.